Below, 32 T cell receptor beta chains from the same sample are listed, as sequenced in a study of cytomegalovirus exposure and HLA in healthy donors. PCR involved 60 Vbeta and 13 Jbeta primers. Assay used: immunoSEQ multiplex PCR; TCRdb lists only in-frame clones, some missing. The table has some 150,000 clones, about four fifths seen once; the top ten hold about 13%. The specimen sequenced was PBMCs. The receptors come from a woman in her forties or fifties in good health and CMV-seronegative.

The V call is TRBV9, the J call TRBJ2-3, with 9 bases identical to TRBD2. In germline, CDR1 is SGDLS, CDR2 YYNGEE. Losses at the gene ends were 3 bases for V and 3 bases for J; bases not matched to a gene: 8. The CDR3 sequence is 16 residues long. The CDR3, as DNA: TGTGCCAGCAGCGCGACTAGCGGAGAATCGACAGATACGCAGTATTTT. This sequence encodes CASSATSGESTDTQYF. Supplemented by reference TRBV9 and TRBJ2-3, the full variable domain reads DSGVTQTPKHLITATGQRVTLRCSPRSGDLSVYWYQQSLDQGLQFLIQYYNGEERAKGNILERFSAQQFPDLHSELNLSSLELGDSALYFCASSATSGESTDTQYFGPGTRLTVL.

The CDR3 spells CASSWDREVDTQYF. The CDR3 DNA reads TGTGCCAGCAGCTGGGACAGGGAAGTGGATACGCAGTATTTT. V gene TRBV5-6 combines with J gene TRBJ2-3; 9 nucleotides line up with TRBD1. V lost 3 bases to trimming and J lost 6 bases; unmatched junction nucleotides: 5. This CDR3 is built from 14 residues. Germline V gene data show CDR1 as SGHDT and CDR2 as YYEEEE. Full variable domain (outside the CDR3, taken from reference TRBV5-6 and TRBJ2-3): DAGVTQSPTHLIKTRGQQVTLRCSPKSGHDTVSWYQQALGQGPQFIFQYYEEEERQRGNFPDRFSGHQFPNYSSELNVNALLLGDSALYLCASSWDREVDTQYFGPGTRLTVL.

The chain uses TRBV6-1 and TRBJ1-1; D might be TRBD1 (5 bases). The CDR3 contains 15 residues. Deletions cut 3 bases from V and 0 bases from J, with 11 bases between. CDR1 and CDR2 from the germline V gene are MNHNS and SASEGT. CDR3 coding DNA: TGTGCCAGCAGTGACGATGGGGCCATGAACACTGAAGCTTTCTTT. As protein: CASSDDGAMNTEAFF.

V and J are TRBV30 and TRBJ1-4; a possible D gene is TRBD1 (5 bases). V lost 0 bases and J lost 5, with 16 bases in between. CDR1 GTSNPN and CDR2 SVGIG come from the germline V gene (reference sequence). The CDR3 contains 16 residues. The CDR3 sequence is CAWSVSEGERNEKLFF. The CDR3 coding sequence is TGTGCCTGGAGTGTTTCCGAAGGGGAAAGGAATGAAAAACTGTTTTTT. The whole variable domain, remainder taken from reference TRBV30 and TRBJ1-4, is SQTIHQWPATLVQPVGSPLSLECTVEGTSNPNLYWYRQAAGRGLQLLFYSVGIGQISSEVPQNLSASRPQDRQFILSSKKLLLSDSGFYLCAWSVSEGERNEKLFFGSGTQLSVL.

This sequence joins TRBV7-2 and TRBJ1-4; D not certain. This CDR3 region has 14 residues. V lost 4 bases and J lost 8, with 14 bases in between. CDR1 and CDR2 (germline): SGHTA, FQGNSA. The CDR3 loop reads CASSSDTGREKLFF. DNA for the CDR3: TGTGCCAGCAGCTCCGACACTGGGAGAGAAAAACTGTTTTTT.

The genes are TRBV29-1 and TRBJ1-3, with D hard to call. The germline CDR1 and CDR2 sequences are SQVTM and ANQGSEA. The CDR3 runs to 12 residues. Trimming took off 7 bases at V and 4 bases at J, with 11 bases between the two ends. This CDR3 reads CSGSGEGNTIYF. Written as DNA, the CDR3 is TGCAGCGGCTCCGGAGAAGGAAACACCATATATTTT.

CDR3 region: CASSGSGTGGIEAFF. The CDR3 bases are TGTGCCAGCAGCGGATCCGGGACAGGGGGCATTGAAGCTTTCTTT. This chain uses TRBV9 with TRBJ1-1, with 12 bases lining up with TRBD1. Losses at the gene ends were 3 bases for V and 7 bases for J; bases not matched to a gene: 7. CDR1 and CDR2 from the germline V gene are SGDLS and YYNGEE. This CDR3 comprises 15 residues.

The rearrangement joins TRBV7-2 to TRBJ2-7, with 8 bases lining up with TRBD2. Trimming at V came to 2 bases and at J to 2 bases, leaving 11 bases not matched to a gene. Germline CDR1 and CDR2: SGHTA and FQGNSA. The length of the CDR3 is 17 residues. The CDR3: CASSLRGSLAGTYEQYF. CDR3 nucleotide sequence: TGTGCCAGCAGCTTAAGAGGATCCCTAGCGGGCACCTACGAGCAGTACTTC.

The J gene is TRBJ2-2, the V gene TRBV28; D is ambiguous. CDR1 is MDHEN, CDR2 SYDVKM, per germline. CDR3 length: 16 amino acids. V shed 3 bases and J shed 0 bases, with 11 bases lying between them. DNA of the CDR3: TGTGCCAGCAGTTTCGCAGGTCGCGCGAACACCGGGGAGCTGTTTTTT. Translating it yields CASSFAGRANTGELFF.

The V and J genes are TRBV11-2 and TRBJ1-6; D ambiguous. The CDR3 loop spans 14 amino acids. Trimming removed 3 bases from V and 10 bases from J, with 13 bases in between. Germline CDR1 SGHAT, CDR2 FQNNGV. The CDR3 DNA reads TGTGCCAGCAGCTTTCCATGGACTGCCTCACCCCTCCACTTT. This sequence encodes CASSFPWTASPLHF.

This sequence joins TRBV9 and TRBJ2-1; 11 bases agree with TRBD2. V lost 2 bases, J lost 7 bases, and 5 bases stayed unmatched. This CDR3 region has 15 residues. CDR1 and CDR2 from the germline V gene are SGDLS and YYNGEE. CDR3 nucleotide sequence: TGTGCCAGCAGCGTTAGCGGGGGGGATTGGAATGAGCAGTTCTTC. Residues: CASSVSGGDWNEQFF.

The chain has TRBV19 and TRBJ1-5; TRBD1 matches 9 bases. The germline V gene encodes CDR1 LNHDA and CDR2 SQIVND (reference sequence). This CDR3 comprises 15 residues. J lost 7 bases, V lost 6 bases, and 10 bases had no gene match. The CDR3 coding sequence is TGTGCCAGTAGCCCCTCGGGACAGGGTAGACAGCCCCAGCATTTT. This sequence encodes CASSPSGQGRQPQHF.

The table lists this clone with a few counts. The V call is TRBV5-1, the J call TRBJ1-1, with D hard to call. The CDR3 sequence is 13 residues long. Trimming cost V 1 base and J 3 bases, with 7 bases left between them. Looked up from germline, CDR1 is SGHRS and CDR2 is YFSETQ. CDR3 region: CASSLTVDTEAFF. The CDR3 DNA follows: TGCGCCAGCAGCTTGACCGTAGACACTGAAGCTTTCTTT.

This clone was picked up a small number of times. The gene calls are TRBV7-9 and TRBJ2-1; 12 nucleotides match TRBD2. This CDR3 comprises 18 residues. Germline values: CDR1 SEHNR, CDR2 FQNEAQ (reference sequence). Unmatched junction bases numbered 16, after V lost 4 bases and J lost 9 bases. The CDR3 DNA follows: TGTGCCAGCAGCTCGCTGACCAGACTAGCGGGAGAGAAGCGTGAGCAGTTCTTC. It encodes CASSSLTRLAGEKREQFF.

The chain combines TRBV9 with TRBJ2-7; TRBD1 is a possible D gene (5 bases). In germline, CDR1 is SGDLS, CDR2 YYNGEE. The V end was cut by 3 bases, the J end by 0 bases, with 10 bases between. This CDR3 is built from 14 residues. The CDR3 bases are TGTGCCAGCAGCGAGGGGCCAAGCTCCTACGAGCAGTACTTC. It specifies CASSEGPSSYEQYF.

The V and J genes are TRBV6-1 and TRBJ1-5; no clear D. V lost 11 bases, J lost 3 bases, and 11 bases lay in between. Germline-derived CDR1 and CDR2 are MNHNS and SASEGT. The CDR3 runs 12 residues. CDR3 sequence (DNA): TGTGCCGGCTCCCTCGACAATCAGCCCCAGCATTTT. It encodes CAGSLDNQPQHF.

For the CDR3, the DNA is TGTGCCAGCAGACCCCAGATAGGCGGCTATGGCTACACCTTC. Encoded protein: CASRPQIGGYGYTF. The rearrangement uses TRBV27 and TRBJ1-2; no clear D. V dropped 6 bases and J dropped 4 bases, with 15 bases sitting between them. CDR3 length: 14 amino acids. Germline CDR1 is MNHEY and CDR2 is SMNVEV (reference sequence).

V is TRBV14 and J is TRBJ1-1; D call uncertain. V was pared by 1 base and J by 11 bases, with 8 bases between. The CDR3 extends over 11 amino acids. Germline assignment: CDR1 SGHDN and CDR2 FVKESK. The CDR3 DNA is TGTGCCAGCAGCCAAGTAGAAGAGGCTTTCTTT. Its translation: CASSQVEEAFF.

The V gene is TRBV29-1, the J gene TRBJ2-1; D is ambiguous. Germline lookup yields CDR1 SQVTM and CDR2 ANQGSEA. V gave up 3 bases and J gave up 6 bases, with 3 bases separating them. The CDR3 loop spans 10 amino acids. CDR3 sequence: CSVDSNEQFF. In DNA, the CDR3 is TGCAGCGTTGATAGCAATGAGCAGTTCTTC.

The chain uses TRBV5-4 and TRBJ2-3, with 10 bases matching TRBD2. Germline V gives CDR1 SGHNT, CDR2 YYREEE (reference sequence). Trimming took 2 bases from V and 1 from J; bases not matched to a gene: 1. This CDR3 comprises 15 residues. This chain's CDR3 is CASSLTSGGTDTQYF. In DNA form, the CDR3 reads TGTGCCAGCAGCTTAACTAGCGGGGGCACAGATACGCAGTATTTT.

The chain joins TRBV5-5 to TRBJ1-1; TRBD1 is a possible D gene (5 bases). Trimming removed 2 bases from V and 2 bases from J, with 7 bases in between. This CDR3 spans 13 amino acids. The germline V gene has CDR1 SGHKS and CDR2 YYEKEE (reference sequence). The CDR3 nucleotides read TGTGCCAGCAGCTTTCAGGGTAACACTGAAGCTTTCTTT. This gives the protein CASSFQGNTEAFF.

This rearrangement joins TRBV7-2 to TRBJ2-7; TRBD1 might be the D (6 bases). V lost 5 bases and J 3 bases, leaving 8 bases between the germline ends. The CDR3 runs 12 residues. CDR1 and CDR2 from the germline V gene are SGHTA and FQGNSA. The chain's CDR3 is CASSEQGYEQYF. For the CDR3, the DNA is TGTGCCAGCAGCGAACAGGGCTACGAGCAGTACTTC.

This clone has just one count. This chain uses TRBV4-3 with TRBJ1-1; TRBD1 might be the D (5 bases). The CDR3 contains 15 residues. Germline CDR1 reads LGHNA; CDR2 reads YSLEER. Trimming removed 0 bases at V and 2 bases at J, with 10 bases between. The CDR3 coding sequence is TGCGCCAGCAGCCAAGATCCAGGGTTCAACACTGAAGCTTTCTTT. Translation: CASSQDPGFNTEAFF.

The chain is built from TRBV9 and TRBJ2-2; TRBD2 is a possible D gene (6 bases). Germline V lookup: CDR1 SGDLS, CDR2 YYNGEE. This CDR3 has 16 amino acids. V dropped 0 bases and J dropped 1 base, with 10 bases sitting between them. The CDR3 loop reads CASSVDLAVNTGELFF. CDR3 coding DNA: TGTGCCAGCAGCGTAGATTTAGCGGTGAACACCGGGGAGCTGTTTTTT. Looking up the rest from reference TRBV9 and TRBJ2-2 gives the full variable domain: DSGVTQTPKHLITATGQRVTLRCSPRSGDLSVYWYQQSLDQGLQFLIQYYNGEERAKGNILERFSAQQFPDLHSELNLSSLELGDSALYFCASSVDLAVNTGELFFGEGSRLTVL.

The chain couples TRBV27 to TRBJ2-7, with unresolved D. Germline CDR1 is MNHEY and CDR2 is SMNVEV (reference sequence). Trimming removed 7 bases at V and 0 bases at J, with 10 bases between. The CDR3 loop spans 13 amino acids. CDR3 nucleotide sequence: TGTGCCAGCATGAGGCGGAGCTCCTACGAGCAGTACTTC. The encoded protein is CASMRRSSYEQYF.

The rearrangement uses TRBV25-1 and TRBJ1-1; 9 positions agree with TRBD1. V shed 3 bases and J 3 bases; nucleotides not matched to a gene: 5. This CDR3 region has 15 residues. The V gene's germline CDR1 is MGHDK and CDR2 SYGVNS. The CDR3 bases are TGTGCCAGCAGTGATTCGACAGGGGGTGACACTGAAGCTTTCTTT. Translation: CASSDSTGGDTEAFF.

This clone was seen once. V gene TRBV4-1 combines with J gene TRBJ2-7, with a tentative D call TRBD2 (5 bases). V was pared by 5 bases and J by 5 bases, with 16 bases between. Per the germline V gene, CDR1 is MGHRA and CDR2 is YSYEKL. The length of the CDR3 is 14 residues. CDR3: CASSALSGNDEQYF. Here the CDR3 DNA reads TGCGCCAGCAGCGCCTTGTCCGGGAACGACGAGCAGTACTTC.

The chain employs TRBV6-4 and TRBJ2-5; D may be TRBD1 (5 bases). The J call may be wrong; the DNA end is better matched by TRBJ2-7. CDR1 MRHNA and CDR2 SNTAGT come from the germline V gene. The CDR3 is 14 amino acids. The CDR3 nucleotides read TGTGCCAGCAGTCCAGAATTCGACAGCAACGAGCAGTACTTC. This encodes CASSPEFDSNEQYF.

The chain carries TRBV9 and TRBJ2-7; 9 nucleotides agree with TRBD1. CDR3 size: 14 residues. CDR1 and CDR2 from the germline V gene are SGDLS and YYNGEE. V shed 2 bases, J shed 2 bases, and the junction held 2 bases outside the gene matches. Here the CDR3 reads CASSVGQGAYEQYF. The CDR3 bases are TGTGCCAGCAGCGTGGGACAGGGCGCCTACGAGCAGTACTTC.

With regard to this clone: This may come from a read error, since a much larger clone is one base off. The rearrangement joins TRBV6-1 to TRBJ2-2; 10 bases agree with TRBD1. Losses at the gene ends were 5 bases for V and 3 bases for J; bases not matched to a gene: 3. From germline, CDR1 is MNHNS and CDR2 SASEGT. CDR3 length: 15 residues. The CDR3 sequence: CASSSGTGDTGELFF. In DNA, the CDR3 is TGTGCCAGCAGTTCCGGGACAGGGGACACCGGGGAGCTGTTTTTT.

This clone was seen once. The rearrangement uses TRBV6-5 and TRBJ2-5; 8 bases line up with TRBD1. V was pared by 6 bases and J by 5 bases, with 8 bases of the junction left unmatched. From germline, CDR1 is MNHEY and CDR2 SVGAGI. This CDR3 spans 14 amino acids. The CDR3: CASRRTGPGETQYF. Written as DNA, the CDR3 is TGTGCCAGCAGGAGGACAGGGCCGGGGGAGACCCAGTACTTC.

This sequence joins TRBV25-1 and TRBJ2-7; 10 nucleotides match TRBD1. V lost 0 bases to trimming and J lost 6 bases; unmatched junction nucleotides: 5. The CDR3 totals 15 residues. CDR1 is MGHDK and CDR2 is SYGVNS in the germline V gene. CDR3 region: CASSEYEDRGSEQYF. The CDR3 DNA follows: TGTGCCAGCAGTGAATATGAGGACAGGGGGAGCGAGCAGTACTTC.